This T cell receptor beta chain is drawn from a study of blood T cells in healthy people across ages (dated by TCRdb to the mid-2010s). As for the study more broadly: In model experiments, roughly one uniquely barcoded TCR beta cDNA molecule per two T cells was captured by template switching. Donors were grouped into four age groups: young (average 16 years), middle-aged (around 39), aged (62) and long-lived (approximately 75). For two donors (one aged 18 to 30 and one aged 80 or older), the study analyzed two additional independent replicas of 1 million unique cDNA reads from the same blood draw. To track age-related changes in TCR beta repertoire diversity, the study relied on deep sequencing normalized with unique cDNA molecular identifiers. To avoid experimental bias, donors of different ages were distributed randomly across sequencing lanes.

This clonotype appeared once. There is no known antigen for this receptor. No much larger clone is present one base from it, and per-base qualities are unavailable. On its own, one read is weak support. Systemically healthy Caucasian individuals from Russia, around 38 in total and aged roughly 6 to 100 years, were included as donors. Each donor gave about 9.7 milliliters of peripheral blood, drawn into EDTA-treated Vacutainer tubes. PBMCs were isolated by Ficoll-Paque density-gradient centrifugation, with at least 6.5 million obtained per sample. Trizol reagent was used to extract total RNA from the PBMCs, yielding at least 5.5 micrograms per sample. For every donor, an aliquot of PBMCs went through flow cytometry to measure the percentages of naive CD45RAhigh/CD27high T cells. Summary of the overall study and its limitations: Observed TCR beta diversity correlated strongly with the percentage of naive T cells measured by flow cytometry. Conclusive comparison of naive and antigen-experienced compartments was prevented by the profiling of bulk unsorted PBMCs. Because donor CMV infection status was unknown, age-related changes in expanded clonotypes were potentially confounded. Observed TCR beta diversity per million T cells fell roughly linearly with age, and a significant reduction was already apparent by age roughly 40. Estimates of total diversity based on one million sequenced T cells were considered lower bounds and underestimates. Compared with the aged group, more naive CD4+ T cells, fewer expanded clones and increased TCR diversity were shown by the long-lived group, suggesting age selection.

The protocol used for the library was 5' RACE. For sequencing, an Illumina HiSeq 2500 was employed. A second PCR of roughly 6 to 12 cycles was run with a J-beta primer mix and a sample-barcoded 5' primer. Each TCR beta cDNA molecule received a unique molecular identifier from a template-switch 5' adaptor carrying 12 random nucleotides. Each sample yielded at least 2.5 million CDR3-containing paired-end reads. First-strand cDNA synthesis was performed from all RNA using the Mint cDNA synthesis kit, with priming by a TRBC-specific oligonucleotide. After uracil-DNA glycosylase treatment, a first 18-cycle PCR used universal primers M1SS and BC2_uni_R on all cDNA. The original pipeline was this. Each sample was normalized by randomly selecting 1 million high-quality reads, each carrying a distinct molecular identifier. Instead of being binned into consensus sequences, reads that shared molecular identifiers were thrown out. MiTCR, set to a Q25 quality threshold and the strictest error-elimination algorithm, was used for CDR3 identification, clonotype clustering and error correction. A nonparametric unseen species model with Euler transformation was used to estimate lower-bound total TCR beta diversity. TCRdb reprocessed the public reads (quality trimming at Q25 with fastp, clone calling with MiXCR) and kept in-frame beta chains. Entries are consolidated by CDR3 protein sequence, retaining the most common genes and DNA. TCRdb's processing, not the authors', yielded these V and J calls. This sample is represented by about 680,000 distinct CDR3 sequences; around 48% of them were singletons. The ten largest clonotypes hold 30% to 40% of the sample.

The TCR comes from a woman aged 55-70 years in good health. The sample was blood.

The CDR3 protein sequence reads: CASSPSARTSGKAYNEQYF. The DNA sequence is TGTGCCAGCAGCCCCTCCGCTAGGACTAGCGGGAAGGCCTACAATGAGCAGTACTTC. Here the chain combines TRBV7-9 and TRBJ2-1, with 12 bases in between that match TRBD2. The DNA end lines up better with TRBJ2-7; the J call may be wrong. The CDR3 holds 19 amino acids from the cysteine to the phenylalanine. Solely the CDR3 DNA is kept, with 57 bases framed from the first base. The germline V gene (reference sequence) provides CDR1 SEHNR and CDR2 FQNEAQ.